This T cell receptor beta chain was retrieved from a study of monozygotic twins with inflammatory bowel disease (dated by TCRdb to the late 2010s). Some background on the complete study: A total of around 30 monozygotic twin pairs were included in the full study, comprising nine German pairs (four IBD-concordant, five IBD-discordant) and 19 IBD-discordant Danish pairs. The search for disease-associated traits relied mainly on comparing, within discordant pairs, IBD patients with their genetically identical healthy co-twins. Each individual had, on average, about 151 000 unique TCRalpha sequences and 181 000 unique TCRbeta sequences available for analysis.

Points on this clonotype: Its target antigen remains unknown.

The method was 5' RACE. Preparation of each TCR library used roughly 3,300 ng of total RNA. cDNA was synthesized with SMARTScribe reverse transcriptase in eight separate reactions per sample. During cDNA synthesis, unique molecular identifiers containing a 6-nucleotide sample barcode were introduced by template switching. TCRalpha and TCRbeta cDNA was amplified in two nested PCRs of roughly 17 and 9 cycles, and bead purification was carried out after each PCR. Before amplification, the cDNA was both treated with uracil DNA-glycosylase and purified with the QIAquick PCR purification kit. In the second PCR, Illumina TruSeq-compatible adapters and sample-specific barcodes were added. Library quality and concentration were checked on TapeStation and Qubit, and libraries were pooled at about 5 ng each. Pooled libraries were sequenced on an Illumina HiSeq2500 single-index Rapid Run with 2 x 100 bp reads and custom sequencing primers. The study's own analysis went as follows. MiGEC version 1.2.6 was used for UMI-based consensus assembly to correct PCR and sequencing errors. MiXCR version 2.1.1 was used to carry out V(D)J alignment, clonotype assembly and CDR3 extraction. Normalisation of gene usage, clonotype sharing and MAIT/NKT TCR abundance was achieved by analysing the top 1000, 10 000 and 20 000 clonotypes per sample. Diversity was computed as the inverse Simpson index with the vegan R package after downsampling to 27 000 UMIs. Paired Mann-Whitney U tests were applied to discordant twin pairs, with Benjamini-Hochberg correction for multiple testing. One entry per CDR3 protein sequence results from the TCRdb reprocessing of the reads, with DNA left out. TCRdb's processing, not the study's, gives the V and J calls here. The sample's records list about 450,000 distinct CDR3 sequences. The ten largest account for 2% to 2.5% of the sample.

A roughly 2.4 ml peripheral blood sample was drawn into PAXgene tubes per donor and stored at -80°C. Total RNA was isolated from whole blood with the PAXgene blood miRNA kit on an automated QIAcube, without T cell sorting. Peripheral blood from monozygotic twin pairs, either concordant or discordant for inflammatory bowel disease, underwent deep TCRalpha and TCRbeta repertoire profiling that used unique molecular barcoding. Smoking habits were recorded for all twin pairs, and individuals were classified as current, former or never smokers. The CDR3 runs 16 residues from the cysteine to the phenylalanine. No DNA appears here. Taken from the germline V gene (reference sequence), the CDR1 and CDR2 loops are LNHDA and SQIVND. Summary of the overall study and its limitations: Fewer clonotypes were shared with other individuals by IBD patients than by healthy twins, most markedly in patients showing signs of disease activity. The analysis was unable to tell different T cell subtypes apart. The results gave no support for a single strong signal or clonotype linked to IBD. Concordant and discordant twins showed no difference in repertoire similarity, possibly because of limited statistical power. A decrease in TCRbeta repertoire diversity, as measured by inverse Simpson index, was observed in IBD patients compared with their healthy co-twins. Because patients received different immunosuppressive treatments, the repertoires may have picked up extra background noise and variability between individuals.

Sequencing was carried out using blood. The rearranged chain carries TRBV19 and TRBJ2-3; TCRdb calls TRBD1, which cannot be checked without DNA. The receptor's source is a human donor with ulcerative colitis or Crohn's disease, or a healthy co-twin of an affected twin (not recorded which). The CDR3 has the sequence CASSSSSGTAFGTQYF.